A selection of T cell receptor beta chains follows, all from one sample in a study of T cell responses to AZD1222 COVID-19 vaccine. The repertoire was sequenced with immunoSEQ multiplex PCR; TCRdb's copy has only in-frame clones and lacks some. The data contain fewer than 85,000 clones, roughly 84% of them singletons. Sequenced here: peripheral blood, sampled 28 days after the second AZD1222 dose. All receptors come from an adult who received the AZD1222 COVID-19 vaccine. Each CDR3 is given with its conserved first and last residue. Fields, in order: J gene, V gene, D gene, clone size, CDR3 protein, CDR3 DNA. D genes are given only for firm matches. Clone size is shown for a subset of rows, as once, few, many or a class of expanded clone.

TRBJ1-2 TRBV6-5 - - CASQPQGTWGYTF TGTGCCAGCCAGCCCCAGGGTACTTGGGGCTACACCTTC
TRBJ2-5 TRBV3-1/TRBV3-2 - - CASSQVRSQETQYF TGTGCCAGCAGCCAAGTGAGGTCCCAAGAGACCCAGTACTTC
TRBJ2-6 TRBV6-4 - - CASSDGPSGANVLTF TGTGCCAGCAGTGACGGGCCCTCTGGGGCCAACGTCCTGACTTTC
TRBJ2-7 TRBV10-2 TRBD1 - CASSESNRGRAYEQYF TGCGCCAGCAGTGAGTCCAACAGGGGAAGGGCCTACGAGCAGTACTTC
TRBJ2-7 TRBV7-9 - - CASSASYEQYF TGTGCCAGCAGTGCCTCCTACGAGCAGTACTTC
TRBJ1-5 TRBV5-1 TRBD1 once CASSQSAGQGQPQHF TGCGCCAGCAGCCAGAGCGCTGGACAGGGTCAGCCCCAGCATTTT
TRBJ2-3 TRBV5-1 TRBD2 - CASRRGLAADTQYF TGCGCCAGCAGGAGAGGACTAGCCGCAGATACGCAGTATTTT
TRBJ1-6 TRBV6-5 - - CASSYPAAYNSPLHF TGTGCCAGCAGCTACCCGGCGGCCTATAATTCACCCCTCCACTTT
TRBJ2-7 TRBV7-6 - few CASSSLEGGLHEQYF TGTGCCAGCAGCTCTCTGGAGGGAGGTTTGCACGAGCAGTACTTC
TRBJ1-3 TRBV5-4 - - CASAEVGSGNTIYF TGTGCCAGCGCCGAAGTAGGCTCTGGAAACACCATATATTTT
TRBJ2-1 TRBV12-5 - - CASGYEVMYSQFF TGTGCTAGTGGTTACGAGGTGATGTACTCGCAGTTCTTC
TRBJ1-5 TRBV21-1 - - CASSNSEWGNQPQHF TGTGCCAGCAGCAACTCTGAGTGGGGCAATCAGCCCCAGCATTTT
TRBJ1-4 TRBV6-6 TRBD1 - CASSLGQGEELFF TGTGCCAGCAGTCTGGGACAGGGCGAGGAACTGTTTTTT
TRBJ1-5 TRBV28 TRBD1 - CASSLMATGYQPQHF TGTGCCAGCAGTTTAATGGCGACAGGGTATCAGCCCCAGCATTTT
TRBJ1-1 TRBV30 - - CAWSVEADQAAFF TGTGCCTGGAGTGTAGAGGCAGACCAGGCAGCTTTCTTT
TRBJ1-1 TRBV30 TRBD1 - CAWKQGAMNTEAFF TGTGCCTGGAAACAGGGGGCGATGAACACTGAAGCTTTCTTT
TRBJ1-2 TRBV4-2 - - CASSSPGIYGYTF TGTGCCAGCAGCTCTCCGGGCATCTATGGCTACACCTTC
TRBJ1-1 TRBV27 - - CASSLTQYTEAFF TGTGCCAGCAGTTTGACACAGTACACTGAAGCTTTCTTT
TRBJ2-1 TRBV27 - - CASSFLRGYYNEQFF TGTGCCAGCAGTTTTTTGCGGGGATACTACAATGAGCAGTTCTTC
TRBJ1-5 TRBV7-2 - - CASSLGARGSLQHF TGTGCCAGCAGCTTAGGGGCTCGGGGATCGCTCCAGCATTTT
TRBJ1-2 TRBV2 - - CASSEPRDGLYGYTF TGTGCCAGCAGTGAACCCCGGGACGGACTCTATGGCTACACCTTC
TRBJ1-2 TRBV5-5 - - CASSFGGALYGYTF TGTGCCAGCAGCTTCGGAGGGGCCCTCTATGGCTACACCTTC
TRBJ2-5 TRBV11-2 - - CASRGDAGTQYF TGTGCCAGCAGGGGAGACGCGGGGACCCAGTACTTC
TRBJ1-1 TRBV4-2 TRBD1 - CASSQEGGADTEAFF TGTGCCAGCAGCCAAGAAGGGGGCGCTGACACTGAAGCTTTCTTT
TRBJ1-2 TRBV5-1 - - CASSLGGSTNYGYTF TGCGCCAGCAGCTTGGGCGGGTCTACTAACTATGGCTACACCTTC
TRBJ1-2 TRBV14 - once CASSQDLDYGYTF TGTGCCAGCAGCCAAGATCTAGACTATGGCTACACCTTC
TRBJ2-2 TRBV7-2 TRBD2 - CASSIRAGANTGELFF TGTGCCAGCAGCATAAGAGCGGGGGCAAACACCGGGGAGCTGTTTTTT
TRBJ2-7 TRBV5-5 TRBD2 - CASSFSGLAGLYEQYF TGTGCCAGCAGCTTTAGCGGACTAGCGGGACTATACGAGCAGTACTTC
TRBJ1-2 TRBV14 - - CASSQEIQGYGYTF TGTGCCAGCAGCCAAGAAATCCAGGGGTATGGCTACACCTTC
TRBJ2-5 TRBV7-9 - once CASSPPGETQYF TGTGCCAGCAGCCCACCCGGAGAGACCCAGTACTTC
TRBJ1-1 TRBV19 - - CASSALASTKEAFF TGTGCCAGTAGTGCACTAGCATCAACTAAGGAAGCTTTCTTT
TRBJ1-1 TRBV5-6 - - CASSGRLTATEAFF TGTGCCAGCAGCGGGCGCCTAACAGCCACTGAAGCTTTCTTT
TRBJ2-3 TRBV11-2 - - CASRDSGQAPTDTQYF TGTGCCAGCAGGGACTCGGGACAAGCGCCCACAGATACGCAGTATTTT
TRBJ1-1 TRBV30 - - CAWAPGRGEAFF TGTGCCTGGGCCCCCGGACGCGGTGAAGCTTTCTTT
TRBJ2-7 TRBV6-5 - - CASSYSTVSYEQYF TGTGCCAGCAGTTACTCGACAGTCTCCTACGAGCAGTACTTC
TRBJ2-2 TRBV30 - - CAWALRGSTGELFF TGTGCCTGGGCCCTTAGGGGCAGCACCGGGGAGCTGTTTTTT
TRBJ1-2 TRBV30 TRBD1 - CAWSQGGPNYGYTF TGTGCCTGGAGTCAGGGGGGCCCTAACTATGGCTACACCTTC
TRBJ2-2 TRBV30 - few CAWTPDTGELFF TGTGCCTGGACACCGGACACCGGGGAGCTGTTTTTT
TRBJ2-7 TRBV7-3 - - CASSSGDSNEQYF TGTGCCAGCAGCTCGGGGGACAGCAACGAGCAGTACTTC
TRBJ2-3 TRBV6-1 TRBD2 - CASSELAGAADTQYF TGTGCCAGCAGTGAACTAGCGGGGGCGGCAGATACGCAGTATTTT
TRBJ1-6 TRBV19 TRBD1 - CASSIGTGQNNSPLHF TGTGCCAGTAGTATAGGGACGGGACAGAATAATTCACCCCTCCACTTT
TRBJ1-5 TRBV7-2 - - CASSLGTGNQPQHF TGTGCCAGCAGCTTAGGGACAGGCAATCAGCCCCAGCATTTT
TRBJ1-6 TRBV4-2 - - CASSQDRQGRNSPLHF TGTGCCAGCAGCCAAGATCGGCAGGGTCGCAATTCACCCCTCCACTTT
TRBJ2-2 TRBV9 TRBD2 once CASSFGTSGNTGELFF TGTGCCAGCAGCTTCGGGACTAGCGGAAACACCGGGGAGCTGTTTTTT
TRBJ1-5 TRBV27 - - CATRSERVNQPQHF TGTGCCACCCGCTCTGAACGAGTCAATCAGCCCCAGCATTTT
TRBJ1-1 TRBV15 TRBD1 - CATSRAGGTEAFF TGTGCCACCAGCAGAGCAGGGGGCACTGAAGCTTTCTTT
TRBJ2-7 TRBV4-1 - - CASSLAVEAYEQYF TGCGCCAGCAGCCTGGCTGTGGAGGCCTACGAGCAGTACTTC
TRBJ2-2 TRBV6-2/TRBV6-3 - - CASSPPGKNTGELFF TGTGCCAGCAGCCCTCCGGGGAAGAACACCGGGGAGCTGTTTTTT